This is a list of T cell receptor beta chains from one sample in a study of response to subunit inactivated influenza vaccine. TCRdb reanalysed the RT-PCR reads using MiXCR and keeps one entry per CDR3 protein. The sample consists of fewer than 350,000 distinct CDR3 sequences, 21% of them appearing once. The input for sequencing was PBMCs from blood, taken 21 months after vaccination. The receptor set was obtained from a man aged 50 to 69 who received an inactivated influenza vaccine. The CDR3 runs from the conserved cysteine through the conserved F or W. Fields, in order: V gene, clone size, D gene, J gene, CDR3 length, CDR3 DNA, CDR3 protein. D genes are given only for firm matches. Where a row states a size, it is once, few, many or the class of an expanded clone; other rows omit it.

TRBV4-3	.	.	TRBJ2-5	14	TGCGCCAGCAGCCAAGATTTTTTCGGGGAGACCCAGTACTTC	CASSQDFFGETQYF
TRBV14	.	.	TRBJ2-3	13	TGTGCCAGCAGCCAATTCCGGACAGATACGCAGTATTTT	CASSQFRTDTQYF
TRBV5-1	many	.	TRBJ2-1	14	TGCGCCAGCAGCTTGGAGACAGCTTACAATGAGCAGTTCTTC	CASSLETAYNEQFF
TRBV6-1	few	TRBD2	TRBJ2-1	15	TGTGCCAGCAGCCTGGGGGGACTAGAGAAAAATGAGCAGTTCTTC	CASSLGGLEKNEQFF
TRBV5-1	.	.	TRBJ1-4	14	TGCGCCAGCAGCGCCGGGCTTTCCGGGGAAAAACTGTTTTTT	CASSAGLSGEKLFF
TRBV20-1	.	TRBD2	TRBJ2-1	14	TGCAGTGCCCCCCCCCAGCGGGGGGTTTATGAGCAGTTCTTC	CSAPPQRGVYEQFF
TRBV7-2	few	.	TRBJ2-7	14	TGTGCCAGCAGCCAAGGACGTCAATCCATGGAGCAGTACTTC	CASSQGRQSMEQYF
TRBV28	.	.	TRBJ2-2	13	TGTGCCAGCACGGACAGTAACACCGGGGAGCTGTTTTTT	CASTDSNTGELFF
TRBV29-1	.	TRBD1	TRBJ2-7	13	TGCAGCGTTGGACAGGGGAAGGCCTACGAGCAGTACTTC	CSVGQGKAYEQYF
TRBV28	.	.	TRBJ1-5	17	TGTGCCAGCAGTTTTGATTACGGAGGTTCCAGCAATCAGCCCCAGCATTTT	CASSFDYGGSSNQPQHF
TRBV12-3/TRBV12-4	.	.	TRBJ2-6	15	TGTGCCAGCAGTTCATGGAACTCTGGGGCCAACGTCCTGACTTTC	CASSSWNSGANVLTF
TRBV5-6	many	TRBD1	TRBJ1-1	14	TGTGCCAGCAGCTCTGGGACAGGCTACACCGAAGCTTTCTTT	CASSSGTGYTEAFF
TRBV7-2	few	.	TRBJ2-3	14	TGTGCCAGCAGCTTAGCTTCAGGTGCAGATACGCAGTATTTT	CASSLASGADTQYF
TRBV29-1	few	.	TRBJ2-7	11	TGCAGCGGGACGTTTAACTACGAGCAGTACTTC	CSGTFNYEQYF
TRBV7-9	few	TRBD1	TRBJ2-1	16	TGTGCCAGCAGCTCCCTCTCCGGGACAGGGTTCAATGAGCAGTTCTTC	CASSSLSGTGFNEQFF
TRBV20-1	.	.	TRBJ1-1	13	TGCAGTGGCACCGAAGGGGCGAACACTGAAGCTTTCTTT	CSGTEGANTEAFF
TRBV7-9	.	.	TRBJ2-1	16	TGTGCCAGCAGCTTAGTAGGTCGGACGCTCGGTTATGAGCAGTTCTTC	CASSLVGRTLGYEQFF
TRBV7-2	many	.	TRBJ1-5	13	TGTGCCAGCAGCATGGGGCTGTCCCAGCCCCAGCATTTT	CASSMGLSQPQHF
TRBV11-2	few	.	TRBJ1-4	15	TGTGCCAGCAGCCTCGGAACCGAAATACAGGGAAAACTGTTTTTT	CASSLGTEIQGKLFF
TRBV6-5	few	TRBD2	TRBJ2-1	16	TGTGCCAGCAGTTACGGGTCTAGCGGAAAATACAATGAGCAGTTCTTC	CASSYGSSGKYNEQFF
TRBV18	.	TRBD2	TRBJ2-1	16	TGTGCCAGCTCACCGCCGACTAGCCTATCCTACAATGAGCAGTTCTTC	CASSPPTSLSYNEQFF
TRBV4-1	once	TRBD2	TRBJ2-3	16	TGCGCCAGCAGCCAAGGGGCAGGGAGGGAGAGAGATACGCAGTATTTT	CASSQGAGRERDTQYF
TRBV7-6	.	TRBD1	TRBJ1-5	16	TGTGCCAGCAGCCCGCTGGCAGGGGGGTCAGATCAGCCCCAGCATTTT	CASSPLAGGSDQPQHF